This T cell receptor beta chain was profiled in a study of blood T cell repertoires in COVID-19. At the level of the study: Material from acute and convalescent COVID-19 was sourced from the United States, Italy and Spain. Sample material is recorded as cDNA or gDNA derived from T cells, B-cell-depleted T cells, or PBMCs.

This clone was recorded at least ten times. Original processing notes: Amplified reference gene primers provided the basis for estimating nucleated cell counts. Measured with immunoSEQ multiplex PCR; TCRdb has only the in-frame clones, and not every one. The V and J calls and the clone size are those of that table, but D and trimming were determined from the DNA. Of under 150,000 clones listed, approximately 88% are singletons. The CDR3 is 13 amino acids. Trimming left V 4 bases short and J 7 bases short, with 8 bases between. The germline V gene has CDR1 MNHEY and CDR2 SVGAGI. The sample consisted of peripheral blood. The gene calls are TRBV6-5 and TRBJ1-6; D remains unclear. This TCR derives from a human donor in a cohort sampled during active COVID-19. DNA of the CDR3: TGTGCCAGCAGTTTTCGCGGGAATTCACCCCTCCACTTT. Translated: CASSFRGNSPLHF.